This entry lists 27 T cell receptor beta chains sequenced from one sample in a study of cytotoxic CD8 clonotypes in ibrutinib-treated CLL. The table came from immunoSEQ multiplex PCR; TCRdb's copy has only in-frame clones and leaves some out. The sample lists hundreds of thousands of clones; roughly 70% were seen once. Sequencing was performed on PBMCs, taken after 24 months of ibrutinib treatment. These receptors originate from a human donor with chronic lymphocytic leukemia.

The table lists this clone with a few counts. V gene TRBV11-1 combines with J gene TRBJ2-7, with a tentative D call TRBD2 (5 bases). Trimming cost V 7 bases and J 6 bases, with 22 bases left between them. Germline V gene lookup returns CDR1 SGHAT and CDR2 FQDESV (reference sequence). The CDR3 has 15 amino acids. The CDR3 reads CASTAASGSPGEQYF. The DNA of the CDR3 is TGTGCCAGCACGGCGGCATCGGGGTCCCCTGGCGAGCAGTACTTC.

This clone occurred a few times. The rearrangement uses TRBV9 and TRBJ2-7; 10 positions agree with TRBD2. After removal of 0 bases from V and 3 bases from J, the junction contained 12 bases not matched to a gene. CDR3 length: 18 amino acids. The germline CDR1 and CDR2 sequences are SGDLS and YYNGEE. The CDR3 DNA reads TGTGCCAGCAGCGTAGGGGCTAGCGGGAGTTTAACACACTACGAGCAGTACTTC. It encodes CASSVGASGSLTHYEQYF.

This rearrangement joins TRBV15 to TRBJ1-1, with D unclear. The CDR3 totals 15 residues. The germline V and J ends were trimmed by 0 bases and 4 bases, with 12 bases remaining between them. Per germline, CDR1 LNHNV and CDR2 YYDKDF (reference sequence). The CDR3 DNA follows: TGTGCCACCAGCAGAGATAGAGTCGAGGGCACTGAAGCTTTCTTT. Its protein product is CATSRDRVEGTEAFF.

This clone has more than one count but fewer than ten. The chain combines TRBV11-1 with TRBJ1-1, with 8 positions matching TRBD1. Germline V CDR1 and CDR2: SGHAT, FQDESV (reference sequence). V lost 5 bases to trimming and J lost 6 bases; unmatched junction nucleotides: 11. The length of the CDR3 is 15 residues. The CDR3 DNA reads as TGTGCCAGCAGCATATACGGGACAGGCGGCTCTGAAGCTTTCTTT. Residues: CASSIYGTGGSEAFF.

The table lists this clone with a count of one. The rearrangement links TRBV4-2 to TRBJ2-1, with TRBD1 as a possible D gene (5 bases). Trimming left V 0 bases short and J 8 bases short, with 14 bases between. This CDR3 is built from 15 residues. Germline V gives CDR1 LGHNA, CDR2 YNFKEQ. CDR3 DNA sequence: TGTGCCAGCAGCCAAGAAGGTTTTCAGGGATATGAGCAGTTCTTC. The encoded protein is CASSQEGFQGYEQFF.

The V call is TRBV7-9, the J call TRBJ1-2; no definite D call. Germline-derived CDR1 and CDR2 are SEHNR and FQNEAQ (reference sequence). This CDR3 region has 15 residues. The V end was cut by 1 base, the J end by 0 bases, with 9 bases between. DNA for the CDR3: TGTGCCAGCAGCTTAGGAGAGGTCCCTAACTATGGCTACACCTTC. This codes for CASSLGEVPNYGYTF.

The chain links TRBV5-1 to TRBJ2-7, with 10 bases fitting TRBD2. J lost 4 bases, V lost 0 bases, and 4 bases had no gene match. The CDR3 has 15 amino acids. CDR1 is SGHRS and CDR2 is YFSETQ in the germline V gene. This CDR3 is CASSLVTSGMYEQYF. The CDR3, as DNA: TGCGCCAGCAGCTTGGTAACTAGCGGGATGTACGAGCAGTACTTC.

The chain carries TRBV7-9 and TRBJ2-3; no clear D. The V gene's germline CDR1 is SEHNR and CDR2 FQNEAQ (reference sequence). Trimming cost V 6 bases and J 2 bases, with 24 bases left between them. The CDR3 sequence is 18 residues long. CDR3 loop: CASRALDLQTRFTDTQYF. In DNA form, the CDR3 reads TGTGCCAGCAGAGCGCTCGACCTCCAGACCCGTTTCACAGATACGCAGTATTTT.

The chain has TRBV27 and TRBJ2-5, with D unresolved. V dropped 0 bases and J dropped 9 bases, with 8 bases sitting between them. The germline gives CDR1 MNHEY, CDR2 SMNVEV (reference sequence). This CDR3 region has 12 residues. CDR3 DNA sequence: TGTGCCAGCAGTTTATCGGGCTCCCCCCAGTACTTC. Translating gives CASSLSGSPQYF.

This clone was detected a few times. This rearrangement joins TRBV7-3 to TRBJ2-2; D is ambiguous. The CDR3 sequence is 16 residues long. Germline lookup yields CDR1 SGHTA and CDR2 FQGTGA. Trimming took 1 base from V and 1 from J, leaving 10 bases between them. The CDR3, as DNA: TGTGCCAGCAGCTTAATACCTACCCAGAACACCGGGGAGCTGTTTTTT. This encodes CASSLIPTQNTGELFF.

The chain recombines TRBV5-1 with TRBJ2-7; D unclear. The germline gives CDR1 SGHRS, CDR2 YFSETQ. CDR3 length equals 14 residues. V was clipped by 2 bases and J by 3 bases, with 12 bases between them. The CDR3 sequence: CASSFGSSFYEQYF. Here the CDR3 DNA reads TGCGCCAGCAGCTTCGGCTCAAGTTTCTACGAGCAGTACTTC.

This clone was seen a handful of times. The gene calls are TRBV10-3 and TRBJ2-2, with D possibly matching TRBD1 (6 bases). Germline V gives CDR1 ENHRY, CDR2 SYGVKD. This CDR3 has 15 residues. Trimming shortened V by 4 bases and J by 6 bases, and 15 bases separated the two germline ends. The chain's CDR3 is CAISGGGAFPGELFF. The CDR3, as DNA: TGTGCCATCAGTGGAGGGGGTGCCTTCCCCGGGGAGCTGTTTTTT.

This clone is a singleton in its sample. The chain links TRBV28 to TRBJ2-7, with TRBD1 matching 7 bases. This CDR3 contains 15 residues. V shed 7 bases, J shed 4 bases, and the junction held 13 bases outside the gene matches. Germline-derived CDR1 and CDR2 are MDHEN and SYDVKM. The chain's CDR3 is CASTPPRDSWYEQYF. The CDR3 DNA sequence: TGTGCCAGCACCCCCCCACGGGACAGTTGGTACGAGCAGTACTTC.

The chain links TRBV27 to TRBJ2-1, with 14 bases lining up with TRBD2. Germline-derived CDR1 and CDR2 are MNHEY and SMNVEV (reference sequence). This CDR3 region has 17 residues. J gave up 4 bases and V 3 bases, and 5 bases lay outside the gene matches. The CDR3 loop is CASSFGTSGSYYNEQFF. The CDR3 DNA reads TGTGCCAGCAGTTTTGGGACTAGCGGGAGCTATTACAATGAGCAGTTCTTC.

Only a few counts were recorded for this clone. The J gene is TRBJ2-7, the V gene TRBV5-1; D is ambiguous. From germline, CDR1 is SGHRS and CDR2 YFSETQ. CDR3 length: 14 amino acids. Trimming took off 7 bases at V and 0 bases at J, with 14 bases between the two ends. The CDR3 reads CASQPEANSYEQYF. Written as DNA, the CDR3 is TGCGCCAGCCAACCTGAGGCCAACTCCTACGAGCAGTACTTC.

This clone was observed a few times. The chain has TRBV4-1 and TRBJ2-4; the D is unclear. The V gene lost 4 bases and the J gene lost 7 bases, with 8 bases spanning the gap. This CDR3 comprises 12 residues. Germline CDR1 reads MGHRA; CDR2 reads YSYEKL. CDR3 nucleotides: TGCGCCAGCAGCCCAGGATGGAACATTCAGTACTTC. Its translation: CASSPGWNIQYF.

J is TRBJ1-3 and V is TRBV7-2; D uncertain. V was trimmed by 4 bases and J by 4 bases, leaving 8 bases between them. Germline V gene data show CDR1 as SGHTA and CDR2 as FQGNSA. CDR3 size: 13 residues. Written as DNA, the CDR3 is TGTGCCAGCAGCTCCTACAAGGGAAACACCATATATTTT. Translating it yields CASSSYKGNTIYF. The complete variable domain, with remaining parts taken from reference TRBV7-2 and TRBJ1-3, reads GAGVSQSPSNKVTEKGKDVELRCDPISGHTALYWYRQSLGQGLEFLIYFQGNSAPDKSGLPSDRFSAERTGGSVSTLTIQRTQQEDSAVYLCASSSYKGNTIYFGEGSWLTVV.

This chain uses TRBV10-3 with TRBJ2-3; 16 bases agree with TRBD2. The germline V gene encodes CDR1 ENHRY and CDR2 SYGVKD. The CDR3 runs to 17 residues. J gave up 1 base and V 6 bases, and 4 bases lay outside the gene matches. The CDR3 DNA sequence: TGTGCCATCAGGGGACTAGCGGGAGGGCTGGGCACAGATACGCAGTATTTT. Its translation is CAIRGLAGGLGTDTQYF.

The chain links TRBV10-3 to TRBJ2-1, with 8 bases lining up with TRBD2. CDR1 and CDR2 from the germline V gene are ENHRY and SYGVKD. The CDR3 covers 14 residues. The J segment lost 6 bases and the V segment lost 8 bases, leaving 9 bases of the junction unmatched. The chain's CDR3 is CAIQSSRGGNEQFF. CDR3 nucleotide sequence: TGTGCCATCCAATCTTCCCGGGGGGGCAATGAGCAGTTCTTC.

The chain uses TRBV9 and TRBJ2-5; D not certain. Germline V gene data show CDR1 as SGDLS and CDR2 as YYNGEE. Trimming took 0 bases from V and 5 from J, leaving 5 bases between them. This CDR3 is built from 12 residues. CDR3 in DNA: TGTGCCAGCAGCGTAGATGGGGAGACCCAGTACTTC. It translates to CASSVDGETQYF.

The rearrangement links TRBV9 to TRBJ1-5; D is uncertain. CDR3 length: 14 amino acids. Germline CDR1 and CDR2: SGDLS and YYNGEE. V lost 3 bases and J lost 4, with 11 bases in between. CDR3: CASSASGRNQPQHF. The DNA for the CDR3 is TGTGCCAGCAGCGCTTCCGGTCGGAATCAGCCCCAGCATTTT.

This clone was seen a few times. This chain connects TRBV7-3 to TRBJ2-7; no firm D call. Germline V gene data show CDR1 as SGHTA and CDR2 as FQGTGA. With 4 bases removed from V and 6 bases from J, the gap between germline ends came to 13 bases. The CDR3 spans 13 residues. This chain's CDR3 is CASSSGVGPEQYF. CDR3 coding DNA: TGTGCCAGCAGCTCTGGGGTCGGCCCCGAGCAGTACTTC. The complete variable domain, with remaining parts taken from reference TRBV7-3 and TRBJ2-7, reads GAGVSQTPSNKVTEKGKYVELRCDPISGHTALYWYRQSLGQGPEFLIYFQGTGAADDSGLPNDRFFAVRPEGSVSTLKIQRTERGDSAVYLCASSSGVGPEQYFGPGTRLTVT.

The rearrangement uses TRBV11-2 and TRBJ2-7, with 7 bases aligning to TRBD2. The CDR3 length is 15 residues. Trimming at V came to 2 bases and at J to 4 bases, leaving 8 bases not matched to a gene. Per germline, CDR1 SGHAT and CDR2 FQNNGV. CDR3 region: CASSLFASGSYEQYF. The CDR3 DNA sequence: TGTGCCAGCAGCTTATTTGCTAGCGGATCTTACGAGCAGTACTTC.

The J gene is TRBJ2-1, the V gene TRBV28; 13 bases are shared with TRBD2. V was pared by 8 bases and J by 7 bases, with 5 bases of the junction left unmatched. This CDR3 contains 14 residues. The germline V gene encodes CDR1 MDHEN and CDR2 SYDVKM. The CDR3 DNA is TGTGCCAGCGGACGGACTAGCGGGAGAAATGAGCAGTTCTTC. Translated: CASGRTSGRNEQFF.

This clone was found a few times. The gene calls are TRBV25-1 and TRBJ2-7; no firm D call. CDR3 length equals 14 residues. Germline lookup yields CDR1 MGHDK and CDR2 SYGVNS. V was shortened by 7 bases and J by 2 bases, with 15 bases between the two germline ends. CDR3 DNA: TGTGCCAGCACCTTGACCTCGACGCCCTACGAGCAGTACTTC. Translated: CASTLTSTPYEQYF.

The J gene is TRBJ2-1, the V gene TRBV27; TRBD2 might be the D (7 bases). V gave up 4 bases and J gave up 8 bases, with 15 bases separating them. This CDR3 region has 14 residues. Germline CDR1 MNHEY, CDR2 SMNVEV (reference sequence). CDR3 bases: TGTGCCAGCAGTTCAAGGGGGGGGTGGGATGAGCAGTTCTTC. It encodes CASSSRGGWDEQFF.

V usage is TRBV19 and J usage is TRBJ1-2; the D gene is possibly TRBD1 (5 bases). Germline assignment: CDR1 LNHDA and CDR2 SQIVND (reference sequence). The CDR3 length is 15 residues. V shed 7 bases and J shed 8 bases, with 23 bases lying between them. This CDR3 reads CASTSYDQGQEGYTF. As DNA, the CDR3 is TGTGCCAGTACCTCATATGATCAGGGCCAGGAAGGCTACACCTTC.